A single sample gave rise to the 9 T cell receptor beta chains below, sequenced in a study of T-cell reconstitution after alpha-beta-depleted transplantation in children. Unique molecular identifiers were used to barcode this TCRbeta library. One entry per CDR3 protein, called by TCRdb with MiXCR from the PCR reads. The table records about 270,000 distinct CDR3 sequences, over 8% of them present only once. Sequences were derived from PBMCs from the stem cell graft donor, sampled from the stem cell graft. These receptors came from a human donor who donated a stem cell graft to a child with SCID.

This clonotype has at least ten counts. The V call is TRBV5-6, the J call TRBJ2-7; D not resolved. The CDR3 is 12 amino acids. V lost 0 bases and J lost 3, with 4 bases in between. Germline V CDR1 and CDR2: SGHDT, YYEEEE. The CDR3 spells CASSLDRYEQYF. The CDR3 DNA sequence: TGTGCCAGCAGCTTGGATCGCTACGAGCAGTACTTC. Complete variable domain (other parts from reference TRBV5-6 and TRBJ2-7): DAGVTQSPTHLIKTRGQQVTLRCSPKSGHDTVSWYQQALGQGPQFIFQYYEEEERQRGNFPDRFSGHQFPNYSSELNVNALLLGDSALYLCASSLDRYEQYFGPGTRLTVT.

This chain uses TRBV24-1 with TRBJ2-2; 8 bases map to TRBD2. Germline V CDR1 and CDR2: KGHDR, SFDVKD. Losses at the gene ends were 10 bases for V and 5 bases for J; bases not matched to a gene: 2. The CDR3 runs 12 residues. CDR3 bases: TGTGCCACTCGGGGGGGAACCGGGGAGCTGTTTTTT. Translating it yields CATRGGTGELFF.

This clonotype was detected ten times or more. J is TRBJ2-2 and V is TRBV3-1; D call uncertain. Germline V gene sequence: CDR1 LGHDT, CDR2 YNNKEL (reference sequence). Deletions cut 1 base from V and 0 bases from J, with 6 bases between. This CDR3 has 15 residues. The CDR3 DNA reads as TGTGCCAGCAGCCAAGCAGGACCGAACACCGGGGAGCTGTTTTTT. Amino acids: CASSQAGPNTGELFF.

This rearrangement joins TRBV20-1 to TRBJ1-3; 8 bases fit TRBD1. Trimming cost V 4 bases and J 1 base; bases outside gene matches: 6. CDR1 and CDR2 (germline): DFQATT, SNEGSKA (reference sequence). The CDR3 contains 15 residues. CDR3 amino acids: CSAKAGGFSGNTIYF. DNA for the CDR3: TGCAGTGCTAAGGCAGGGGGCTTTTCTGGAAACACCATATATTTT.

This clonotype has a count of ten or more. This chain uses TRBV2 with TRBJ2-2, with D unclear. Germline CDR1 SNHLY, CDR2 FYNNEI. V dropped 6 bases and J dropped 1 base, with 6 bases sitting between them. The CDR3 runs to 13 residues. CDR3 sequence reads: CASSPENTGELFF. In DNA form, the CDR3 reads TGTGCCAGCAGCCCCGAGAACACCGGGGAGCTGTTTTTT. The variable domain in full, with the rest retrieved from reference TRBV2 and TRBJ2-2, is EPEVTQTPSHQVTQMGQEVILRCVPISNHLYFYWYRQILGQKVEFLVSFYNNEISEKSEIFDDQFSVERPDGSNFTLKIRSTKLEDSAMYFCASSPENTGELFFGEGSRLTVL.

Only a few counts were recorded for this clonotype. The gene calls are TRBV11-2 and TRBJ2-3; TRBD2 agrees at 7 bases. The trim removed 1 base at V and 0 bases at J, leaving 4 bases unmatched. The CDR3 has 16 amino acids. The germline V gene has CDR1 SGHAT and CDR2 FQNNGV. CDR3 sequence reads: CASSLVWRGSTDTQYF. The DNA of the CDR3 is TGTGCCAGCAGCTTAGTCTGGCGGGGGAGCACAGATACGCAGTATTTT.

The chain is built from TRBV29-1 and TRBJ2-4, with TRBD1 matching over 7 bases. The germline V gene encodes CDR1 SQVTM and CDR2 ANQGSEA. V shed 6 bases and J 8 bases; nucleotides not matched to a gene: 7. CDR3 length: 12 residues. The CDR3 sequence: CSVTTGLDIQYF. The CDR3 DNA reads as TGCAGCGTGACGACAGGGCTAGACATTCAGTACTTC.

This clonotype was counted a few times. The V and J genes are TRBV29-1 and TRBJ2-7; D unclear. V lost 4 bases to trimming and J lost 0 bases, with 10 bases between them. The CDR3 is 13 amino acids. Germline CDR1 is SQVTM and CDR2 is ANQGSEA. The DNA for the CDR3 is TGCAGCGTTGTTCCGGCGTCCTCCTACGAGCAGTACTTC. Its protein product is CSVVPASSYEQYF.

In this sample, this clonotype turned up once. This may be a read error, as it is one base from a much larger clone. Lacking the conserved final phenylalanine or tryptophan, this CDR3 likely reflects a read error. The chain recombines TRBV29-1 with TRBJ2-7; maybe TRBD2 (5 bases). The CDR3 length is 13 residues. Germline loops: CDR1 SQVTM, CDR2 ANQGSEA. The germline V and J ends were trimmed by 4 bases and 2 bases, with 12 bases remaining between them. The CDR3 nucleotides read TGCAGCGTTGCAGGAGGAATTCCCTACGAGCAGTACATC. The encoded protein is CSVAGGIPYEQYI.